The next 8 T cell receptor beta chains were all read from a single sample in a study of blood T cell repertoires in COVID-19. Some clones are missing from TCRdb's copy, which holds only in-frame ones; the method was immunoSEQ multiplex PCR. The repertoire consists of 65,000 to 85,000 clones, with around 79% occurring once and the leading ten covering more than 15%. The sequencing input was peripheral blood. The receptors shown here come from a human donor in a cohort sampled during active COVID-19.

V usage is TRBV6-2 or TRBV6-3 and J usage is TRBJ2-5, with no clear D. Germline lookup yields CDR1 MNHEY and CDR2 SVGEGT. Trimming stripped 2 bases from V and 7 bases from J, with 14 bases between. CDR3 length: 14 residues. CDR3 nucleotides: TGTGCCAGCAGTTACGGGCACAATCCTGCGACCCAGTACTTC. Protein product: CASSYGHNPATQYF.

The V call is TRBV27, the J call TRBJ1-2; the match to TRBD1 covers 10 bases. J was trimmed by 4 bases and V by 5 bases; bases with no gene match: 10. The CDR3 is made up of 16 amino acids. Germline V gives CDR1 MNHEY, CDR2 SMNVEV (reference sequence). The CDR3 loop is CASSANGDRGLYGYTF. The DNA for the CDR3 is TGTGCCAGCAGTGCAAATGGGGACAGGGGTCTCTATGGCTACACCTTC.

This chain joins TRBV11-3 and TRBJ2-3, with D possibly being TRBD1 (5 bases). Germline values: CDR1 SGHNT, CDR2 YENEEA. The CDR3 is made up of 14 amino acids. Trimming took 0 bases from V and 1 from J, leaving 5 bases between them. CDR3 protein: CASSLEGGTDTQYF. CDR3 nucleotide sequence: TGTGCCAGCAGCTTAGAAGGGGGCACAGATACGCAGTATTTT.

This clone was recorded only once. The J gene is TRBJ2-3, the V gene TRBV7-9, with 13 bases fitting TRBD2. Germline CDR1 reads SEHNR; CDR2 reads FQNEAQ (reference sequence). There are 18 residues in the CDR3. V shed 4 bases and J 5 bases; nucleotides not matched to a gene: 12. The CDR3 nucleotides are TGTGCCAGCAGCTCCGCCACAGGACTAGCGGGAGAGATAGATACGCAGTATTTT. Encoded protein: CASSSATGLAGEIDTQYF.

The CDR3 DNA reads as TGTGCCAGCAGCCGACGCAGGGGGCACGGCTACACCTTC. Translating it yields CASSRRRGHGYTF. The chain employs TRBV12-3 or TRBV12-4 and TRBJ1-2; 8 nucleotides line up with TRBD1. V was pared by 6 bases and J by 8 bases, with 8 bases of the junction left unmatched. This CDR3 is built from 13 residues.

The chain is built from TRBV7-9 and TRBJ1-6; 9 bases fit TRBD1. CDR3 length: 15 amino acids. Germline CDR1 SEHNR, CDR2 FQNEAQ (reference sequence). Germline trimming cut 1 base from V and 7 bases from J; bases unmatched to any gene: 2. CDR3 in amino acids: CASSLGGQGNSPLHF. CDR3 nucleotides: TGTGCCAGCAGCTTAGGAGGACAGGGGAATTCACCCCTCCACTTT.

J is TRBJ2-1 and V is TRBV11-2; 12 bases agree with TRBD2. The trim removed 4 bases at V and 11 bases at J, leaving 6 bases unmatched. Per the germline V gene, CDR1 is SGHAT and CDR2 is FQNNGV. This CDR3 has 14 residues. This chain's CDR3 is CASSSTSGRPKQFF. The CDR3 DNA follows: TGTGCCAGCAGCTCCACTAGCGGGAGGCCCAAGCAGTTCTTC.

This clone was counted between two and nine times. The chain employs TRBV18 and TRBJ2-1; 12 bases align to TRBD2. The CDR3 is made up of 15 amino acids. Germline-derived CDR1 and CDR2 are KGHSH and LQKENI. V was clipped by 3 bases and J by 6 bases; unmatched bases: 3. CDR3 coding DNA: TGTGCCAGCTCACCGACTAGCGGGAGCGGCAATGAGCAGTTCTTC. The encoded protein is CASSPTSGSGNEQFF.